The present T cell receptor beta chain was sequenced within a study of blood T cell repertoires in COVID-19. About the study: Donors in the United States, Italy and Spain gave samples during acute or convalescent COVID-19. From T cells, B-cell-depleted T cells, or PBMCs came the material, which was cDNA or gDNA.

Per the original methods: Amplification of reference gene primers was used by the study to estimate nucleated cell counts. TCRdb's copy holds only in-frame clones and misses some; the assay was immunoSEQ multiplex PCR. The V and J calls and clone size are taken from that table; D and trimming were inferred from the DNA. The data contain approximately 96,000 clones, roughly 95% of them singletons. The germline V gene encodes CDR1 SGHDT and CDR2 YYEEEE. CDR3 length: 17 amino acids. The V gene end was trimmed by 0 bases and the J gene end by 7 bases; junction bases not matched to a gene: 8. What was sequenced was peripheral blood. This chain links TRBV5-6 with TRBJ2-2; 11 bases align to TRBD1. This TCR derives from a human donor with active COVID-19. The donor label of this sample is uncertain. This chain's CDR3 is CASSLGSGTGGVGELFF. CDR3 bases: TGTGCCAGCAGCTTGGGCTCTGGGACAGGGGGGGTCGGGGAGCTGTTTTTT.